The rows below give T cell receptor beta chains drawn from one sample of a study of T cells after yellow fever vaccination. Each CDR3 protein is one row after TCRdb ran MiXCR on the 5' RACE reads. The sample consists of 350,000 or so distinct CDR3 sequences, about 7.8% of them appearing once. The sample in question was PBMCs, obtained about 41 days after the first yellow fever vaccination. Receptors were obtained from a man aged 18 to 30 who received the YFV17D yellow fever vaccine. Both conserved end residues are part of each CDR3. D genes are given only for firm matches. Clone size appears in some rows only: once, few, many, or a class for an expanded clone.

CDR3 protein: CASSSNGLAAETQYF
CDR3 DNA: TGTGCCAGCAGCTCTAACGGGCTAGCGGCAGAGACCCAGTACTTC
V gene: TRBV9
clone size: many
D gene: TRBD2
J gene: TRBJ2-5

CDR3 protein: CATSRPRDASETQYF
CDR3 DNA: TGTGCCACCAGCAGACCGAGGGACGCCTCGGAGACCCAGTACTTC
V gene: TRBV15
clone size: few
D gene: NA
J gene: TRBJ2-5

CDR3 protein: CASSPPTGQSTDTQYF
CDR3 DNA: TGTGCCAGCTCACCACCTACGGGACAGAGCACAGATACGCAGTATTTT
V gene: TRBV18
clone size: few
D gene: TRBD1
J gene: TRBJ2-3

CDR3 protein: CASSYQGTSGDYEQYF
CDR3 DNA: TGTGCCAGCAGTTACCAGGGGACTAGCGGGGACTACGAGCAGTACTTC
V gene: TRBV6-5
clone size: many
D gene: TRBD2
J gene: TRBJ2-7

CDR3 protein: CASSLGAFGVAKNIQYF
CDR3 DNA: TGTGCCAGCAGCTTAGGGGCGTTCGGTGTAGCCAAAAACATTCAGTACTTC
V gene: TRBV11-1
clone size: NA
D gene: NA
J gene: TRBJ2-4

CDR3 protein: CATRATLSTDTQYF
CDR3 DNA: TGCGCCACGCGGGCGACTCTAAGCACAGATACGCAGTATTTT
V gene: TRBV5-1
clone size: NA
D gene: NA
J gene: TRBJ2-3

CDR3 protein: CSVGTSGGTDTQYF
CDR3 DNA: TGCAGTGTGGGGACTAGCGGGGGCACAGATACGCAGTATTTT
V gene: TRBV20-1
clone size: few
D gene: TRBD2
J gene: TRBJ2-3

CDR3 protein: CASSQGGRGMGDTQYF
CDR3 DNA: TGCGCCAGCAGCCAAGGCGGGAGGGGCATGGGAGATACGCAGTATTTT
V gene: TRBV4-3
clone size: few
D gene: TRBD2
J gene: TRBJ2-3

CDR3 protein: CASSQDPDQPQHF
CDR3 DNA: TGCGCCAGCAGCCAAGACCCAGACCAGCCCCAGCATTTT
V gene: TRBV4-1
clone size: NA
D gene: NA
J gene: TRBJ1-5

CDR3 protein: CASSLGSQNYGYTF
CDR3 DNA: TGTGCCAGCAGCTTAGGCAGTCAAAACTATGGCTACACCTTC
V gene: TRBV7-9
clone size: many
D gene: NA
J gene: TRBJ1-2

CDR3 protein: CASSFRNQPQHF
CDR3 DNA: TGTGCCAGCAGTTTTCGAAATCAGCCCCAGCATTTT
V gene: TRBV28
clone size: few
D gene: NA
J gene: TRBJ1-5

CDR3 protein: CASSYSGGKDEQFF
CDR3 DNA: TGTGCCAGCAGTTATAGCGGGGGGAAGGATGAGCAGTTCTTC
V gene: TRBV12-3/TRBV12-4
clone size: NA
D gene: TRBD2
J gene: TRBJ2-1

CDR3 protein: CASSLARVSEDTQYF
CDR3 DNA: TGTGCCAGCAGCTTGGCGAGGGTATCGGAAGATACGCAGTATTTT
V gene: TRBV5-4
clone size: few
D gene: NA
J gene: TRBJ2-3

CDR3 protein: CSARVLGISNQPQHF
CDR3 DNA: TGCAGTGCTAGAGTGCTGGGGATAAGCAATCAGCCCCAGCATTTT
V gene: TRBV20-1
clone size: NA
D gene: NA
J gene: TRBJ1-5

CDR3 protein: CSARYSVGPTGDEQYF
CDR3 DNA: TGCAGTGCTAGGTATAGCGTCGGACCGACAGGGGACGAGCAGTACTTC
V gene: TRBV20-1
clone size: NA
D gene: TRBD1
J gene: TRBJ2-7

CDR3 protein: CASSGTTFGYTF
CDR3 DNA: TGTGCCAGCAGCGGAACTACCTTTGGCTACACCTTC
V gene: TRBV7-9
clone size: NA
D gene: NA
J gene: TRBJ1-2

CDR3 protein: CASSYSPGSNQPQHF
CDR3 DNA: TGTGCCAGCAGTTACTCGCCCGGGAGCAATCAGCCCCAGCATTTT
V gene: TRBV6-5
clone size: few
D gene: NA
J gene: TRBJ1-5

CDR3 protein: CASTHGGQPQHF
CDR3 DNA: TGTGCCAGCACCCACGGGGGTCAGCCCCAGCATTTT
V gene: TRBV28
clone size: many
D gene: NA
J gene: TRBJ1-5

CDR3 protein: CASSSPRGRETQYF
CDR3 DNA: TGTGCCAGCAGCTCGCCAAGGGGGCGGGAGACCCAGTACTTC
V gene: TRBV5-5
clone size: few
D gene: TRBD1
J gene: TRBJ2-5

CDR3 protein: CASRGGGTYNSPLHF
CDR3 DNA: TGTGCCAGTAGGGGAGGAGGGACCTATAATTCACCCCTCCACTTT
V gene: TRBV19
clone size: NA
D gene: NA
J gene: TRBJ1-6

CDR3 protein: CASSTWTGGNYGYTF
CDR3 DNA: TGTGCCAGCAGCACTTGGACAGGGGGCAACTATGGCTACACCTTC
V gene: TRBV9
clone size: NA
D gene: TRBD1
J gene: TRBJ1-2

CDR3 protein: CASSPVSSIYGYTF
CDR3 DNA: TGTGCCAGCTCACCAGTTTCAAGTATCTATGGCTACACCTTC
V gene: TRBV18
clone size: NA
D gene: NA
J gene: TRBJ1-2

CDR3 protein: CASSSRVDRGFFDEQFF
CDR3 DNA: TGTGCCAGCAGCTCACGAGTCGACAGGGGGTTTTTCGATGAGCAGTTCTTC
V gene: TRBV7-6
clone size: NA
D gene: TRBD1
J gene: TRBJ2-1

CDR3 protein: CSARGDGTSSYNSPLHF
CDR3 DNA: TGCAGTGCTAGAGGTGACGGAACGAGCTCCTATAATTCACCCCTCCACTTT
V gene: TRBV20-1
clone size: NA
D gene: NA
J gene: TRBJ1-6

CDR3 protein: CASSLDTRAGELFF
CDR3 DNA: TGTGCCAGCAGCTTAGATACTAGGGCCGGGGAGCTGTTTTTT
V gene: TRBV7-2
clone size: few
D gene: NA
J gene: TRBJ2-2

CDR3 protein: CSAREGRGVQPQHF
CDR3 DNA: TGCAGTGCTAGAGAGGGCAGGGGTGTCCAGCCCCAGCATTTT
V gene: TRBV20-1
clone size: NA
D gene: NA
J gene: TRBJ1-5

CDR3 protein: CASSVSLQGSQPQHF
CDR3 DNA: TGTGCCAGCAGTGTCTCGTTACAGGGGAGTCAGCCCCAGCATTTT
V gene: TRBV6-1
clone size: NA
D gene: TRBD1
J gene: TRBJ1-5

CDR3 protein: CATGRGVAEAFF
CDR3 DNA: TGTGCCACAGGCAGGGGGGTCGCTGAAGCTTTCTTT
V gene: TRBV15
clone size: NA
D gene: TRBD1
J gene: TRBJ1-1

CDR3 protein: CASCWDSITDTQYF
CDR3 DNA: TGTGCCAGCTGTTGGGACAGTATCACAGATACGCAGTATTTT
V gene: TRBV5-5
clone size: NA
D gene: TRBD1
J gene: TRBJ2-3

CDR3 protein: CASSQESRNTDTQYF
CDR3 DNA: TGCGCCAGCAGCCAAGAATCCAGAAACACAGATACGCAGTATTTT
V gene: TRBV4-3
clone size: NA
D gene: NA
J gene: TRBJ2-3

CDR3 protein: CSARDPSRLEGEQYF
CDR3 DNA: TGCAGTGCTAGAGATCCTTCACGACTAGAGGGCGAGCAGTACTTC
V gene: TRBV20-1
clone size: few
D gene: NA
J gene: TRBJ2-7

CDR3 protein: CASSQDIQGAWGYTF
CDR3 DNA: TGCGCCAGCAGCCAGGATATACAGGGGGCATGGGGCTACACCTTC
V gene: TRBV4-3
clone size: few
D gene: TRBD1
J gene: TRBJ1-2

CDR3 protein: CTSSLSRGTGELFF
CDR3 DNA: TGTACCAGCAGTTTGTCCCGGGGTACCGGGGAGCTGTTTTTT
V gene: TRBV28
clone size: NA
D gene: NA
J gene: TRBJ2-2

CDR3 protein: CASSTRDFADTQYF
CDR3 DNA: TGTGCCAGCAGCACAAGGGACTTCGCAGATACGCAGTATTTT
V gene: TRBV5-4
clone size: few
D gene: NA
J gene: TRBJ2-3

CDR3 protein: CSASWASTDTQYF
CDR3 DNA: TGCAGTGCTAGTTGGGCCTCCACAGATACGCAGTATTTT
V gene: TRBV20-1
clone size: few
D gene: NA
J gene: TRBJ2-3

CDR3 protein: CASSTRSQEPSGELFF
CDR3 DNA: TGTGCCAGCAGCACCCGGAGCCAGGAGCCCTCCGGGGAGCTGTTTTTT
V gene: TRBV7-9
clone size: few
D gene: NA
J gene: TRBJ2-2

CDR3 protein: CASSLGPPSGGYQETQYF
CDR3 DNA: TGTGCCAGCAGCTTAGGTCCTCCTAGCGGGGGGTACCAAGAGACCCAGTACTTC
V gene: TRBV13
clone size: few
D gene: TRBD2
J gene: TRBJ2-5

CDR3 protein: CASNKGQGQETQYF
CDR3 DNA: TGTGCCAGCAACAAAGGACAGGGTCAAGAGACCCAGTACTTC
V gene: TRBV7-2
clone size: many
D gene: TRBD1
J gene: TRBJ2-5

CDR3 protein: CASSLRSGINYGYTF
CDR3 DNA: TGTGCCAGCAGTCTGAGATCGGGAATAAACTATGGCTACACCTTC
V gene: TRBV6-2/TRBV6-3
clone size: NA
D gene: NA
J gene: TRBJ1-2

CDR3 protein: CASSLAVGLDIQYF
CDR3 DNA: TGCGCCAGCAGCTTGGCCGTAGGGTTGGACATTCAGTACTTC
V gene: TRBV5-1
clone size: NA
D gene: NA
J gene: TRBJ2-4

CDR3 protein: CASSLSGQTLQPQHF
CDR3 DNA: TGTGCCAGCAGCTTATCGGGACAGACCCTTCAGCCCCAGCATTTT
V gene: TRBV7-9
clone size: NA
D gene: TRBD1
J gene: TRBJ1-5

CDR3 protein: CAISEWLGGDETQYF
CDR3 DNA: TGTGCCATCAGTGAGTGGTTGGGAGGGGATGAGACCCAGTACTTC
V gene: TRBV10-3
clone size: few
D gene: TRBD2
J gene: TRBJ2-5

CDR3 protein: CASSPTGVREAFF
CDR3 DNA: TGTGCCAGCAGCCCGACAGGGGTACGTGAAGCTTTCTTT
V gene: TRBV7-2
clone size: NA
D gene: TRBD1
J gene: TRBJ1-1

CDR3 protein: CASSLDSQNTQYF
CDR3 DNA: TGTGCCAGCAGTTTAGACAGCCAGAATACGCAGTATTTT
V gene: TRBV12-3/TRBV12-4
clone size: many
D gene: NA
J gene: TRBJ2-3

CDR3 protein: CASSLAGPPDTQYF
CDR3 DNA: TGTGCCAGCAGCTTAGCGGGACCCCCAGATACGCAGTATTTT
V gene: TRBV11-3
clone size: NA
D gene: NA
J gene: TRBJ2-3

CDR3 protein: CASSYFNYGARGYTF
CDR3 DNA: TGTGCCAGCAGTTACTTTAATTACGGAGCGCGTGGCTACACCTTC
V gene: TRBV6-5
clone size: NA
D gene: NA
J gene: TRBJ1-2

CDR3 protein: CASSFGGRRTDTQYF
CDR3 DNA: TGTGCCAGCAGCTTCGGGGGACGACGCACAGATACGCAGTATTTT
V gene: TRBV5-4
clone size: few
D gene: NA
J gene: TRBJ2-3

CDR3 protein: CASSPQGVGEQQYF
CDR3 DNA: TGTGCCAGCTCACCACAGGGGGTCGGCGAGCAGCAGTACTTC
V gene: TRBV18
clone size: few
D gene: NA
J gene: TRBJ2-7

CDR3 protein: CASSFAGRKGGGYNSPLHF
CDR3 DNA: TGCGCCAGCAGCTTCGCGGGACGGAAGGGTGGGGGTTATAATTCACCCCTCCACTTT
V gene: TRBV5-1
clone size: many
D gene: NA
J gene: TRBJ1-6

CDR3 protein: CASIPGGLAGSYTDTQYF
CDR3 DNA: TGTGCCAGCATCCCCGGGGGACTAGCGGGGTCCTACACAGATACGCAGTATTTT
V gene: TRBV11-2
clone size: NA
D gene: TRBD2
J gene: TRBJ2-3